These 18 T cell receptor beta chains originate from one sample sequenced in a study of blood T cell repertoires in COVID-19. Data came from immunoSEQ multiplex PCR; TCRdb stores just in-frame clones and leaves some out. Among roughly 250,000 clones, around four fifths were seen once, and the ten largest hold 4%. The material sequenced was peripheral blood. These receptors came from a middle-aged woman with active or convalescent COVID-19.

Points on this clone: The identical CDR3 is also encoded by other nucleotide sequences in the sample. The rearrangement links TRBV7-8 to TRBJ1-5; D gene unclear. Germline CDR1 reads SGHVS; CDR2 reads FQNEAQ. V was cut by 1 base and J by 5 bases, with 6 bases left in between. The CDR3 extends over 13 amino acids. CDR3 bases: TGTGCCAGCAGCTTAGTTCGAGATCAGCCCCAGCATTTT. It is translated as CASSLVRDQPQHF.

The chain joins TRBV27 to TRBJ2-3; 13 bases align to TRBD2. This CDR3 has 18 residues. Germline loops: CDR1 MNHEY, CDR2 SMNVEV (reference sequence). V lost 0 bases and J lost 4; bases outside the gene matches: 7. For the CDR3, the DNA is TGTGCCAGCAGTTTATCGGGACTAGCGGGGCCTAAGGCAGATACGCAGTATTTT. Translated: CASSLSGLAGPKADTQYF.

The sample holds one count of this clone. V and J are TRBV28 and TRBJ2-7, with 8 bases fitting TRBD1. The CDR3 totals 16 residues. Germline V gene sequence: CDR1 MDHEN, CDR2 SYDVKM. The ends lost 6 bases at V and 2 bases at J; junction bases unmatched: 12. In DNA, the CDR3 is TGTGCCAGCAGGGGAAGTGACAGGGGTATGGCCTACGAGCAGTACTTC. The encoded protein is CASRGSDRGMAYEQYF.

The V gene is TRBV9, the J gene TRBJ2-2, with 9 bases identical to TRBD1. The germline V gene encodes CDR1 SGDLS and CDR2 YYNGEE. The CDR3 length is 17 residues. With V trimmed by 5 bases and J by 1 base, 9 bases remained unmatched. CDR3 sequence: CASRGPPGQGNTGELFF. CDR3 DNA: TGTGCCAGCAGGGGGCCCCCGGGACAGGGGAACACCGGGGAGCTGTTTTTT.

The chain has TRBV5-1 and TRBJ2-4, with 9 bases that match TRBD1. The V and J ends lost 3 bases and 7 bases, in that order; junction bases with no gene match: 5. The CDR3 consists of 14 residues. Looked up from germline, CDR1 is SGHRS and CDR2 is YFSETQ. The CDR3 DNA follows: TGCGCCAGCAGCTCGGGACAGGGCGCTAACATTCAGTACTTC. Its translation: CASSSGQGANIQYF. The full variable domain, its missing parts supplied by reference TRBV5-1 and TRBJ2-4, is KAGVTQTPRYLIKTRGQQVTLSCSPISGHRSVSWYQQTPGQGLQFLFEYFSETQRNKGNFPGRFSGRQFSNSRSEMNVSTLELGDSALYLCASSSGQGANIQYFGAGTRLSVL.

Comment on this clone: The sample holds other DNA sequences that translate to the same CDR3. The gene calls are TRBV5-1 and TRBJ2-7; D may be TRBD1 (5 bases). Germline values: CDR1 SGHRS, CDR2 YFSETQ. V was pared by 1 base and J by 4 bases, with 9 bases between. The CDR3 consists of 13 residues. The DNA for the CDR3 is TGCGCCAGCAGCTTGACAGGAGCATACGAGCAGTACTTC. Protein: CASSLTGAYEQYF.

The CDR3: CSVRGGGENTEAFF. The CDR3, as DNA: TGCAGCGTCAGAGGCGGGGGAGAAAACACTGAAGCTTTCTTT. This chain joins TRBV29-1 and TRBJ1-1, with D maybe TRBD1 (5 bases). The germline gives CDR1 SQVTM, CDR2 ANQGSEA. CDR3 size: 14 residues. Deletions cut 6 bases from V and 2 bases from J, with 16 bases between. Based on the CDR3 plus reference TRBV29-1 and TRBJ1-1, the full variable domain is SAVISQKPSRDICQRGTSLTIQCQVDSQVTMMFWYRQQPGQSLTLIATANQGSEATYESGFVIDKFPISRPNLTFSTLTVSNMSPEDSSIYLCSVRGGGENTEAFFGQGTRLTVV.

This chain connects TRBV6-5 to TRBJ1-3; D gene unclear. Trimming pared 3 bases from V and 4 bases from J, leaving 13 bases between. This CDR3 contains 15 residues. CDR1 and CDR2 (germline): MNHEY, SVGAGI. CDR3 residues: CASSYRRSGGNTIYF. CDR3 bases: TGTGCCAGCAGTTATCGAAGGTCAGGAGGAAACACCATATATTTT.

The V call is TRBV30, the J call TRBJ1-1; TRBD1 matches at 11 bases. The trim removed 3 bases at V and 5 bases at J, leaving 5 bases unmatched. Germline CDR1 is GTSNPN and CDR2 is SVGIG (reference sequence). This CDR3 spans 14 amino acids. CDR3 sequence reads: CAWRRTGGLTEAFF. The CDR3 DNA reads TGTGCCTGGAGACGGACAGGGGGCTTGACTGAAGCTTTCTTT. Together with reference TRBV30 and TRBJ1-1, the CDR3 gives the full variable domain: SQTIHQWPATLVQPVGSPLSLECTVEGTSNPNLYWYRQAAGRGLQLLFYSVGIGQISSEVPQNLSASRPQDRQFILSSKKLLLSDSGFYLCAWRRTGGLTEAFFGQGTRLTVV.

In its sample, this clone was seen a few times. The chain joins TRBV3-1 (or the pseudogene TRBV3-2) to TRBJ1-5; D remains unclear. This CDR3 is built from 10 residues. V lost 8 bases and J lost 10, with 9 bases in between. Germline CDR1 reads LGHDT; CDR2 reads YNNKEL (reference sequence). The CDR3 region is CASSYRPQHF. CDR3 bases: TGTGCCAGCTCCTATCGACCCCAGCATTTT.

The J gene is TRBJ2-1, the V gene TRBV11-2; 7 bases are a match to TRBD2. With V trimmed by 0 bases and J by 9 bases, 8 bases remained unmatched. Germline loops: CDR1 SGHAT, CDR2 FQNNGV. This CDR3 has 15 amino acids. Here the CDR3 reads CASSLDGAGGGEQFF. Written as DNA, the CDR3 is TGTGCCAGCAGCTTAGATGGTGCGGGCGGGGGTGAGCAGTTCTTC.

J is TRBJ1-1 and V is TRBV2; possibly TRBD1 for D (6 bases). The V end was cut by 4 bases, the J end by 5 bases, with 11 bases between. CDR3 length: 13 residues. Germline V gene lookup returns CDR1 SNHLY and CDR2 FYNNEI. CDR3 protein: CASSVQGMTEAFF. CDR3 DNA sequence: TGTGCCAGCAGTGTGCAGGGGATGACTGAAGCTTTCTTT. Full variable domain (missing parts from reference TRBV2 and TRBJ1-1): EPEVTQTPSHQVTQMGQEVILRCVPISNHLYFYWYRQILGQKVEFLVSFYNNEISEKSEIFDDQFSVERPDGSNFTLKIRSTKLEDSAMYFCASSVQGMTEAFFGQGTRLTVV.

For the CDR3, the DNA is TGTGCCTGTTCCGGACAGGGCCACACTGAAGCTTTCTTT. Translated, it gives CACSGQGHTEAFF. V is TRBV30 and J is TRBJ1-1; 8 bases are shared with TRBD1. The CDR3 totals 13 residues. Per germline, CDR1 GTSNPN and CDR2 SVGIG (reference sequence). Trimming cost V 6 bases and J 3 bases; bases outside gene matches: 6.

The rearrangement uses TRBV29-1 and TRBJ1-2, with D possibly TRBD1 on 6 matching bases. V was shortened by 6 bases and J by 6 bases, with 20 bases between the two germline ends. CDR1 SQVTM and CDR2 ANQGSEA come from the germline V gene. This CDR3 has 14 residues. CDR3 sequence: CSVPGAARGNGYTF. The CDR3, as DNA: TGCAGCGTCCCAGGGGCCGCCCGTGGGAATGGCTACACCTTC.

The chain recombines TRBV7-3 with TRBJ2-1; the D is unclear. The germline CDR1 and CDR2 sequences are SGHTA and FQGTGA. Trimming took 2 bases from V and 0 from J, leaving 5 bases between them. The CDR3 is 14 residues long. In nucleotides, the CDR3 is TGTGCCAGCAGCTTAGCAGTCTCCTACAATGAGCAGTTCTTC. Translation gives CASSLAVSYNEQFF.

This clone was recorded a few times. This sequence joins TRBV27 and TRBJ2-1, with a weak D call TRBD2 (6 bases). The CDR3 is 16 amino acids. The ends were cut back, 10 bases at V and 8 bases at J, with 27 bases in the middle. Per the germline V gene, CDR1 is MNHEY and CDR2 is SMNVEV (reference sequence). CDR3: CATKGLQYPPVHEQFF. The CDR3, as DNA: TGTGCCACCAAGGGACTCCAATATCCACCGGTGCATGAGCAGTTCTTC.

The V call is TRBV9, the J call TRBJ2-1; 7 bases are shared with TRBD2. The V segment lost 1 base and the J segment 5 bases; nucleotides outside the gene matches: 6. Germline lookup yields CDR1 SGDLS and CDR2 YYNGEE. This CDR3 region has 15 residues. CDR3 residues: CASSVSGREDNEQFF. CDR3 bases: TGTGCCAGCAGCGTATCCGGACGGGAGGACAATGAGCAGTTCTTC.

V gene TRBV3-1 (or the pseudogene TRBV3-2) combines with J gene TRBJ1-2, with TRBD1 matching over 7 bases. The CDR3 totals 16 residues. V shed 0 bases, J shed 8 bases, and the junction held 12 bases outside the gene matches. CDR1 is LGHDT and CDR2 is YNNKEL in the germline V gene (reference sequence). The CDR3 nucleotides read TGTGCCAGCAGCCAAGACGGGCAGGGGGGTGACTGGGGCTACACCTTC. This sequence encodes CASSQDGQGGDWGYTF.